This T cell receptor beta chain was retrieved from a study of T cell responses to AZD1222 COVID-19 vaccine. Study-wide points: Seropositive status at baseline applied to only a handful of AZD1222 recipients. In a largely white British group with more females than males, clonal diversity was possibly underestimated.

Assay used: immunoSEQ multiplex PCR; TCRdb lists only in-frame clones, some missing. The table records tens of thousands of clones, over 75% of them present only once. Trimming took 2 bases from V and 8 from J; bases not matched to a gene: 6. This CDR3 is 13 amino acids long. CDR1 is SGHRS and CDR2 is YFSETQ in the germline V gene. Note on this clone: As yet, its antigen is unknown.

V is TRBV5-1 and J is TRBJ1-2; TRBD1 agrees at 7 bases. This material consisted of peripheral blood, taken 28 days after the second AZD1222 dose. The TCR was taken from an adult who received the AZD1222 COVID-19 vaccine. Written as DNA, the CDR3 is TGCGCCAGCAGCTTTACAGGGGTGGGAGGCTACACCTTC. This gives the protein CASSFTGVGGYTF.